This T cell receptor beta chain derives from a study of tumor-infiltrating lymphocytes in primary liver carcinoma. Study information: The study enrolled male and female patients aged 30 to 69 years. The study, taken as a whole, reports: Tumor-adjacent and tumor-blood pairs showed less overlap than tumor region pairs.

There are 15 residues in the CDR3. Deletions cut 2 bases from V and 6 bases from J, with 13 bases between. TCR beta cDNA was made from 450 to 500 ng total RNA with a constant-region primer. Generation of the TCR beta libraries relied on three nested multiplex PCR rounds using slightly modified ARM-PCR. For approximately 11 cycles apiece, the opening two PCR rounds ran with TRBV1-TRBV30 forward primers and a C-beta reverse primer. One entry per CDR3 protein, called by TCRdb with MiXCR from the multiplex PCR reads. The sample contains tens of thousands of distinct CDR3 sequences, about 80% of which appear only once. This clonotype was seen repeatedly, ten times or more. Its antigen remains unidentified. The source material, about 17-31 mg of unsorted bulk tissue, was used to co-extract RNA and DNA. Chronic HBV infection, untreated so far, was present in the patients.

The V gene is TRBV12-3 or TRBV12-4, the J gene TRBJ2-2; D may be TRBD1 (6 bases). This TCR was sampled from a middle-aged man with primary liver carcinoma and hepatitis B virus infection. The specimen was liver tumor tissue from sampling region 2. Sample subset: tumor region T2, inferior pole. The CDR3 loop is CASSLRDTFAGELFF. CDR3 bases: TGTGCCAGCAGTTTAAGGGACACTTTCGCCGGGGAGCTGTTTTTT.